Shown below are 26 T cell receptor beta chains from a single sample sequenced in a study of control samples from healthy donors and cancer patients. Repertoires were generated with immunoSEQ multiplex PCR, while TCRdb's copy carries only in-frame clones and drops some. The sample contains approximately 150,000 clones, about 91% of which appear only once. Sequenced material: blood. The receptors were sampled from a man aged 30 to 39 in good health.

This sequence joins TRBV28 and TRBJ1-6; 8 bases are a match to TRBD1. The V and J ends lost 7 bases and 2 bases, in that order; junction bases with no gene match: 13. From germline, CDR1 is MDHEN and CDR2 SYDVKM. The CDR3 is made up of 18 amino acids. DNA for the CDR3: TGTGCCAGCAACAAATTCGGCAGGGGGCGCGCCTATAATTCACCCCTCCACTTT. It yields the protein CASNKFGRGRAYNSPLHF.

The chain is built from TRBV7-9 and TRBJ1-2; D is possibly TRBD1 (6 bases). Trimming shortened V by 0 bases and J by 2 bases, and 10 bases separated the two germline ends. This CDR3 is 15 amino acids long. The germline V gene has CDR1 SEHNR and CDR2 FQNEAQ (reference sequence). CDR3 coding DNA: TGTGCCAGCAGCTTAGCAGGGCAGGGGAACTATGGCTACACCTTC. Its protein is CASSLAGQGNYGYTF.

This chain uses TRBV9 with TRBJ2-6; 10 nucleotides match TRBD1. Germline-derived CDR1 and CDR2 are SGDLS and YYNGEE. V dropped 0 bases and J dropped 0; count of bases not matched to a gene: 12. The CDR3 runs to 21 residues. CDR3 sequence (DNA): TGTGCCAGCAGCGTAGGAATCGTTACGGGACAGGGGACCTCTGGGGCCAACGTCCTGACTTTC. It specifies CASSVGIVTGQGTSGANVLTF.

This clone was counted once. The V and J genes are TRBV25-1 and TRBJ1-1; D uncertain. Germline-derived CDR1 and CDR2 are MGHDK and SYGVNS. V lost 6 bases and J lost 7, with 9 bases in between. The CDR3 contains 11 residues. The CDR3, as DNA: TGTGCCAGCAGATTTTCCCTTGAAGCTTTCTTT. Translation: CASRFSLEAFF.

This clone turned up a few times. V and J are TRBV9 and TRBJ2-7; 9 nucleotides agree with TRBD2. The CDR3 length is 15 residues. V shed 4 bases, J shed 4 bases, and the junction held 9 bases outside the gene matches. Germline lookup yields CDR1 SGDLS and CDR2 YYNGEE. Here the CDR3 DNA reads TGTGCCAGCAGCCCCGCTCCCCTAGCGGGGTACGAGCAGTACTTC. This translates into CASSPAPLAGYEQYF.

This clone has just a few counts. The chain recombines TRBV7-3 with TRBJ2-1, with 7 bases fitting TRBD2. The CDR3 spans 17 residues. Unmatched junction bases numbered 12, after V lost 5 bases and J lost 2 bases. Germline V gene sequence: CDR1 SGHTA, CDR2 FQGTGA. CDR3 nucleotide sequence: TGTGCCAGCAGCCTCCAGGGAGGGCAGACCGCCTACAATGAGCAGTTCTTC. It specifies CASSLQGGQTAYNEQFF.

The CDR3 here is CASSLVAASSYEQYF. CDR3 DNA sequence: TGTGCCAGCAGCTTAGTGGCGGCTAGCTCCTACGAGCAGTACTTC. This rearrangement joins TRBV7-2 to TRBJ2-7; D gene unclear. Germline CDR1 reads SGHTA; CDR2 reads FQGNSA. This CDR3 has 15 residues. The V end lost 1 base, the J end lost 0 bases, and 10 bases lay between the germline ends. Based on the CDR3 plus reference TRBV7-2 and TRBJ2-7, the full variable domain is GAGVSQSPSNKVTEKGKDVELRCDPISGHTALYWYRQSLGQGLEFLIYFQGNSAPDKSGLPSDRFSAERTGGSVSTLTIQRTQQEDSAVYLCASSLVAASSYEQYFGPGTRLTVT.

The CDR3 is CASSSSGAANEKLFF. The CDR3 DNA reads as TGTGCCAGCAGCTCTTCGGGAGCGGCTAATGAAAAACTGTTTTTT. The rearrangement uses TRBV7-3 and TRBJ1-4; D is unresolved. Germline V gene data show CDR1 as SGHTA and CDR2 as FQGTGA. The CDR3 covers 15 residues. V was shortened by 4 bases and J by 3 bases, with 12 bases between the two germline ends.

This clone was detected once. DNA for the CDR3: TGTGCCAGCAGTGGGGAGGGGGGTCAGCCCCAGCATTTT. This gives the protein CASSGEGGQPQHF. The chain combines TRBV2 with TRBJ1-5; weak D call: TRBD1 (6 bases). CDR3 length: 13 amino acids. V was pared by 4 bases and J by 6 bases, with 10 bases between. Germline values: CDR1 SNHLY, CDR2 FYNNEI.

J is TRBJ2-3 and V is TRBV10-3, with D uncertain. Germline V gene lookup returns CDR1 ENHRY and CDR2 SYGVKD. The V end lost 0 bases, the J end lost 1 base, and 5 bases lay between the germline ends. CDR3 length equals 14 residues. CDR3 bases: TGTGCCATCAGTGAGTCTCCCGGCACAGATACGCAGTATTTT. Translating it yields CAISESPGTDTQYF.

The CDR3 nucleotides are TGTGCCTTAATCCGGGACGCCGGCAATGAGCAGTTCTTC. Its protein is CALIRDAGNEQFF. This chain links TRBV30 with TRBJ2-1; D may correspond to TRBD1 or TRBD2 (5 bases each). V was pared by 7 bases and J by 6 bases, with 16 bases between. Germline-derived CDR1 and CDR2 are GTSNPN and SVGIG (reference sequence). The CDR3 has 13 amino acids.

The chain couples TRBV9 to TRBJ2-7; no definite D call. This CDR3 region has 13 residues. The germline gives CDR1 SGDLS, CDR2 YYNGEE. V was shortened by 0 bases and J by 3 bases, with 7 bases between the two germline ends. The CDR3 region is CASSVEMGYEQYF. The CDR3 coding sequence is TGTGCCAGCAGCGTAGAAATGGGCTACGAGCAGTACTTC.

This clone was seen more than once but under ten times. J is TRBJ2-2 and V is TRBV24-1; D gene ambiguous. This CDR3 contains 13 residues. Trimming shortened V by 4 bases and J by 3 bases, and 5 bases separated the two germline ends. Germline V gene data show CDR1 as KGHDR and CDR2 as SFDVKD. The CDR3 coding sequence is TGTGCCACCAGTGAACGCTACACCGGGGAGCTGTTTTTT. It translates to CATSERYTGELFF.

This chain links TRBV28 with TRBJ2-3, with D possibly TRBD1 on 6 matching bases. The germline V gene encodes CDR1 MDHEN and CDR2 SYDVKM. With 4 bases removed from V and 3 bases from J, the gap between germline ends came to 11 bases. This CDR3 comprises 14 residues. The CDR3 here is CASSSLGQTDTQYF. The CDR3 DNA is TGTGCCAGCAGTTCACTCGGACAGACAGATACGCAGTATTTT. Full variable domain (outside the CDR3, taken from reference TRBV28 and TRBJ2-3): DVKVTQSSRYLVKRTGEKVFLECVQDMDHENMFWYRQDPGLGLRLIYFSYDVKMKEKGDIPEGYSVSREKKERFSLILESASTNQTSMYLCASSSLGQTDTQYFGPGTRLTVL.

V usage is TRBV9 and J usage is TRBJ1-6; D might be TRBD1 (6 bases). From germline, CDR1 is SGDLS and CDR2 YYNGEE. This CDR3 spans 15 amino acids. Trimming pared 0 bases from V and 7 bases from J, leaving 11 bases between. This chain's CDR3 is CASSVVGGLNSPLHF. CDR3 coding DNA: TGTGCCAGCAGCGTAGTGGGGGGCCTAAATTCACCCCTCCACTTT.

This chain joins TRBV19 and TRBJ1-5; possibly TRBD1 for D (6 bases). Germline V gene lookup returns CDR1 LNHDA and CDR2 SQIVND (reference sequence). Trimming took off 5 bases at V and 7 bases at J, with 12 bases between the two ends. This CDR3 has 13 amino acids. The CDR3: CASSHREGQPQHF. The CDR3 nucleotides are TGTGCCAGTAGTCACAGGGAGGGGCAGCCCCAGCATTTT.

This chain connects TRBV10-1 to TRBJ2-3; maybe TRBD2 (7 bases). The CDR3 consists of 15 residues. Trimming cost V 3 bases and J 2 bases, with 12 bases left between them. The V gene's germline CDR1 is WNHNN and CDR2 SYGVQD (reference sequence). Here the CDR3 reads CASSEEGGATDTQYF. The CDR3 coding sequence is TGCGCCAGCAGTGAAGAGGGGGGGGCCACAGATACGCAGTATTTT.

The J gene is TRBJ1-1, the V gene TRBV2; perhaps TRBD1 as D (6 bases). CDR1 and CDR2 from the germline V gene are SNHLY and FYNNEI. The germline V and J ends were trimmed by 11 bases and 0 bases, with 10 bases remaining between them. This CDR3 contains 12 residues. CDR3 protein: CAEGGLNTEAFF. DNA for the CDR3: TGTGCCGAGGGGGGACTGAACACTGAAGCTTTCTTT.

The V gene is TRBV4-1, the J gene TRBJ2-7; TRBD2 aligns across 8 bases. Germline V gene sequence: CDR1 MGHRA, CDR2 YSYEKL. V shed 4 bases, J shed 3 bases, and the junction held 8 bases outside the gene matches. This CDR3 comprises 15 residues. For the CDR3, the DNA is TGCGCCAGCAGCCGAGAAGCGGGGGCCTTCTACGAGCAGTACTTC. Its protein is CASSREAGAFYEQYF.

The CDR3 protein is CASSLAAGYGGKLFF. CDR3 bases: TGTGCCAGCAGCTTAGCCGCGGGGTATGGGGGAAAACTGTTTTTT. The chain has TRBV7-2 and TRBJ1-4; D is perhaps TRBD1 (5 bases). Between the trimmed V and J ends, which lost 0 bases and 10 bases, there was a span of 15 bases. CDR3 length equals 15 residues. CDR1 SGHTA and CDR2 FQGNSA come from the germline V gene.

The J gene is TRBJ1-2, the V gene TRBV24-1; possibly TRBD1 for D (6 bases). The CDR3 loop spans 14 amino acids. Germline loops: CDR1 KGHDR, CDR2 SFDVKD. The germline V and J ends were trimmed by 8 bases and 6 bases, with 18 bases remaining between them. The CDR3 DNA sequence: TGTGCCACCATCGATAGGGGGGACTTACATGGCTACACCTTC. This codes for CATIDRGDLHGYTF.

This chain connects TRBV5-1 to TRBJ2-7; D tentatively fits TRBD1 or TRBD2 (5 bases each). The CDR3 is 14 residues long. Trimming removed 0 bases at V and 0 bases at J, with 7 bases between. The germline V gene has CDR1 SGHRS and CDR2 YFSETQ. The CDR3 reads CASSLAGTSYEQYF. DNA for the CDR3: TGCGCCAGCAGCTTGGCGGGGACCTCCTACGAGCAGTACTTC. The full variable domain, its missing parts supplied by reference TRBV5-1 and TRBJ2-7, is KAGVTQTPRYLIKTRGQQVTLSCSPISGHRSVSWYQQTPGQGLQFLFEYFSETQRNKGNFPGRFSGRQFSNSRSEMNVSTLELGDSALYLCASSLAGTSYEQYFGPGTRLTVT.

The chain uses TRBV6-6 and TRBJ1-2; no firm D call. Germline CDR1 reads MNHNY; CDR2 reads SVGAGI (reference sequence). The V end lost 6 bases, the J end lost 3 bases, and 8 bases lay between the germline ends. The CDR3 is 12 amino acids. DNA for the CDR3: TGTGCCAGCAGCCCTGGGGACTATGGCTACACCTTC. It translates to CASSPGDYGYTF.

This chain uses TRBV5-6 with TRBJ1-1, with TRBD1 matching 12 bases. Germline V CDR1 and CDR2: SGHDT, YYEEEE. J lost 4 bases, V lost 4 bases, and 11 bases had no gene match. The CDR3 runs 17 residues. The DNA for the CDR3 is TGTGCCAGCAGCGCAAGCATATGGGACAGGGGGCCCACTGAAGCTTTCTTT. Translation gives CASSASIWDRGPTEAFF.

The V call is TRBV12-3 or TRBV12-4, the J call TRBJ2-1; D is uncertain. Trimming took 6 bases from V and 10 from J, leaving 13 bases between them. The CDR3 runs 12 residues. The chain's CDR3 is CASSSLQPEQFF. CDR3 sequence (DNA): TGTGCCAGCAGCTCTCTACAGCCGGAGCAGTTCTTC.

J is TRBJ1-2 and V is TRBV6-5; TRBD1 matches 9 bases. The CDR3 is 13 residues long. Trimming took 6 bases from V and 8 from J; bases not matched to a gene: 7. The germline V gene has CDR1 MNHEY and CDR2 SVGAGI. CDR3 nucleotide sequence: TGTGCCAGCAGCCGCGACAGGGGGGAAGGCTACACCTTC. Protein sequence: CASSRDRGEGYTF.